The T cell receptor beta chain described here comes from a study of CD8 T cells in Susac syndrome. A quantity of roughly 0.5 to 1 ug RNA underwent reverse transcription using random hexamers. TCRdb passed the immunoSEQ multiplex PCR reads through MiXCR, listing each CDR3 protein once. The top ten hold over 0.08% of the sample, which has some 170,000 distinct CDR3 sequences, roughly 95% seen once. Germline trimming cut 2 bases from V and 8 bases from J; bases unmatched to any gene: 4. Per the germline V gene, CDR1 is SGHAT and CDR2 is FQNNGV. The CDR3 is 14 amino acids. The sequence was collected from a human donor in good health. The sequenced sample was CD4+ T cells from PBMCs. The chain joins TRBV11-2 to TRBJ2-4; 9 bases match TRBD2. As DNA, the CDR3 is TGTGCCAGCAGCTTACGTAGCGGGGGATACATTCAGTACTTC. Protein sequence: CASSLRSGGYIQYF.